The 6 T cell receptor beta chains given below trace back to one sample, sequenced in a study of blood T cells in healthy people across ages. Combining a sample-barcoded 5' primer with a J-beta primer mix, a second PCR ran for roughly 6 to 12 cycles. Using its own MiXCR run on the 5' RACE reads, TCRdb lists one record per CDR3 protein. This table holds about 730,000 distinct CDR3 sequences, about 42% found once. Sequencing used blood. The receptors derive from a woman aged 60-75 years in good health.

The chain recombines TRBV6-1 with TRBJ2-3; 7 bases are shared with TRBD2. There are 15 residues in the CDR3. Germline V gives CDR1 MNHNS, CDR2 SASEGT. The V and J ends lost 0 bases and 3 bases, in that order; junction bases with no gene match: 3. CDR3 DNA: TGTGCCAGCAGTGAAGCGTGGCGGGAGACAGATACGCAGTATTTT. This gives the protein CASSEAWRETDTQYF.

This clonotype was recorded a few times. This chain connects TRBV15 to TRBJ2-1; D gene unclear. This CDR3 contains 13 residues. Trimming stripped 5 bases from V and 10 bases from J, with 15 bases between. The germline V gene encodes CDR1 LNHNV and CDR2 YYDKDF (reference sequence). The CDR3 here is CATSGPGPLEQFF. The CDR3 DNA reads as TGTGCCACCAGCGGCCCAGGCCCCTTGGAGCAGTTCTTC.

This clonotype was counted a few times. The chain couples TRBV4-1 to TRBJ2-7; unclear D gene. Trimming removed 2 bases at V and 0 bases at J, with 5 bases between. The CDR3 sequence is 13 residues long. The germline V gene encodes CDR1 MGHRA and CDR2 YSYEKL. The CDR3 bases are TGCGCCAGCAGCCAAACAGACTCCTACGAGCAGTACTTC. Translating it yields CASSQTDSYEQYF.

This clonotype was found a few times. This chain links TRBV27 with TRBJ2-7; D is unclear. Germline CDR1 reads MNHEY; CDR2 reads SMNVEV (reference sequence). The CDR3 is 13 amino acids. V was clipped by 4 bases and J by 3 bases, with 10 bases between them. The CDR3 DNA reads TGTGCCAGCAGTTCCGGGTCCCACTACGAGCAGTACTTC. Encoded protein: CASSSGSHYEQYF.

This clonotype was picked up many times. J is TRBJ2-7 and V is TRBV9; D is perhaps TRBD1 (5 bases). Trimming took 1 base from V and 5 from J, leaving 13 bases between them. From germline, CDR1 is SGDLS and CDR2 YYNGEE. This CDR3 comprises 14 residues. CDR3 DNA sequence: TGTGCCAGCAGCGTATCCGGGCAGGGTGACGAGCAGTACTTC. Translating it yields CASSVSGQGDEQYF. Drawing the rest from reference TRBV9 and TRBJ2-7, the complete variable domain is DSGVTQTPKHLITATGQRVTLRCSPRSGDLSVYWYQQSLDQGLQFLIQYYNGEERAKGNILERFSAQQFPDLHSELNLSSLELGDSALYFCASSVSGQGDEQYFGPGTRLTVT.

The chain combines TRBV28 with TRBJ2-7, with unresolved D. V lost 1 base to trimming and J lost 3 bases, with 7 bases between them. Germline CDR1 reads MDHEN; CDR2 reads SYDVKM. The CDR3 is 13 residues long. The CDR3 reads CASSLYRSYEQYF. In DNA form, the CDR3 reads TGTGCCAGCAGTTTATATAGAAGCTACGAGCAGTACTTC. Variable domain in full (rest from reference TRBV28 and TRBJ2-7): DVKVTQSSRYLVKRTGEKVFLECVQDMDHENMFWYRQDPGLGLRLIYFSYDVKMKEKGDIPEGYSVSREKKERFSLILESASTNQTSMYLCASSLYRSYEQYFGPGTRLTVT.